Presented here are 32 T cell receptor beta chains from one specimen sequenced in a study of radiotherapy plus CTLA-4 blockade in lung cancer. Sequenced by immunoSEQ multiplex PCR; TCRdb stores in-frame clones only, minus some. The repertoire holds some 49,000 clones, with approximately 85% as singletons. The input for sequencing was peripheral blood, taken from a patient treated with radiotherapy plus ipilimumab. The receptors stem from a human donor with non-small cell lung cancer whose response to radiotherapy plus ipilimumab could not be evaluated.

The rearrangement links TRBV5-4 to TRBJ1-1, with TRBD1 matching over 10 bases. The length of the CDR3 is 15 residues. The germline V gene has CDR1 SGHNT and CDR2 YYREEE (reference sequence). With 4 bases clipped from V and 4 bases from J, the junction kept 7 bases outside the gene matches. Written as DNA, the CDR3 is TGTGCCAGCAGCGGCCGGGACAGGGGAGTCACTGAAGCTTTCTTT. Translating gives CASSGRDRGVTEAFF.

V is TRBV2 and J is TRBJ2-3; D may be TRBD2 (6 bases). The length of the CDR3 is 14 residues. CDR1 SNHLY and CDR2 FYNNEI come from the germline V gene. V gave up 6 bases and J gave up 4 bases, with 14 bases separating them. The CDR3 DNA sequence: TGTGCCAGCAGAGGAGGTGCGGGGTCAGATACGCAGTATTTT. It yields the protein CASRGGAGSDTQYF. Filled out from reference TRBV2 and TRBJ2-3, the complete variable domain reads EPEVTQTPSHQVTQMGQEVILRCVPISNHLYFYWYRQILGQKVEFLVSFYNNEISEKSEIFDDQFSVERPDGSNFTLKIRSTKLEDSAMYFCASRGGAGSDTQYFGPGTRLTVL.

In DNA, the CDR3 is TGTGCCAGCAGTGCACGGGGGGCAGGCTACACCTTC. Translating gives CASSARGAGYTF. The chain combines TRBV2 with TRBJ1-2, with TRBD1 as a possible D gene (6 bases). CDR3 size: 12 residues. Looked up from germline, CDR1 is SNHLY and CDR2 is FYNNEI. Trimming pared 4 bases from V and 8 bases from J, leaving 11 bases between.

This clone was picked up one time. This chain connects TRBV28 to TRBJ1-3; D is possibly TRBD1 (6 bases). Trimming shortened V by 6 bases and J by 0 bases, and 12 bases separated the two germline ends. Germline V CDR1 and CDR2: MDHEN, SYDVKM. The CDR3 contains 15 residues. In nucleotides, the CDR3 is TGTGCCAGCAGAGAAGGGGGTAGCTCTGGAAACACCATATATTTT. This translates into CASREGGSSGNTIYF.

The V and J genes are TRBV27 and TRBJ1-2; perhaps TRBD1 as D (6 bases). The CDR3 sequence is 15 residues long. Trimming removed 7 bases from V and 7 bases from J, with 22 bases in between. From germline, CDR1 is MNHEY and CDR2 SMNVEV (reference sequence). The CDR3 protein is CASTNLGGGLGGYTF. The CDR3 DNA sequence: TGTGCCAGCACCAACCTAGGGGGGGGTTTGGGTGGCTACACCTTC.

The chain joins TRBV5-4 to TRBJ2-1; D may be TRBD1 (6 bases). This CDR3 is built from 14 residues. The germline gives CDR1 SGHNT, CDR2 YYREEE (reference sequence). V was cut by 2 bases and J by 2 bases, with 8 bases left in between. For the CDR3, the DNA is TGTGCCAGCAGCTTTACAGGGCCCTACAATGAGCAGTTCTTC. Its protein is CASSFTGPYNEQFF.

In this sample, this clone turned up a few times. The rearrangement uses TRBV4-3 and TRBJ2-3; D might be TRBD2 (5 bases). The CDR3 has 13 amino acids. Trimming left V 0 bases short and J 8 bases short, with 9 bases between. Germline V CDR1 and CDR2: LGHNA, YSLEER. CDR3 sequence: CASSQDTSVTQYF. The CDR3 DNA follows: TGCGCCAGCAGCCAAGATACTAGTGTTACGCAGTATTTT.

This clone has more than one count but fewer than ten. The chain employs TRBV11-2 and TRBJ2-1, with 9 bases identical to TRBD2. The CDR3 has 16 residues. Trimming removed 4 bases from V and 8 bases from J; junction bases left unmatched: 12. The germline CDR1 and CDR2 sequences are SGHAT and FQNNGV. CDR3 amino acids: CASSSLTSGPKDEQFF. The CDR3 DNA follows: TGTGCCAGCAGCTCTCTCACTAGCGGGCCGAAGGATGAGCAGTTCTTC.

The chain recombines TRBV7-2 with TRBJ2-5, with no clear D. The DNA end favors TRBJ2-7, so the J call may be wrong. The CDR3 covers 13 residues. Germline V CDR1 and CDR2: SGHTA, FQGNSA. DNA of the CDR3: TGTGCCAGCAGCCGGCCTAGCTCCTACGAGCAGTACTTC. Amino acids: CASSRPSSYEQYF.

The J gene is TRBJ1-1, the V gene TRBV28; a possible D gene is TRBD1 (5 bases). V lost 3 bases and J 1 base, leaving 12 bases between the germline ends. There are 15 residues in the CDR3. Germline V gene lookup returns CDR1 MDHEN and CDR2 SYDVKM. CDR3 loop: CASSFLGETNTEAFF. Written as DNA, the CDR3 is TGTGCCAGCAGTTTCCTAGGGGAAACGAACACTGAAGCTTTCTTT.

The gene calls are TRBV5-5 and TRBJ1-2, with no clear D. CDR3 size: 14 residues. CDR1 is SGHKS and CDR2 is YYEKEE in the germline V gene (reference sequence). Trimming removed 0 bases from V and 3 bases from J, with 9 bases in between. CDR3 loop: CASSLVSSDYGYTF. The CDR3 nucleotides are TGTGCCAGCAGCTTGGTTTCGTCGGACTATGGCTACACCTTC.

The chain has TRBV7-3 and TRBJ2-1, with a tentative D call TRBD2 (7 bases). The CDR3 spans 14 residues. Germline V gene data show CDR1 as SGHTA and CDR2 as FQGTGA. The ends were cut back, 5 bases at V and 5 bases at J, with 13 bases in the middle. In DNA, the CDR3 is TGTGCCAGCAGCCCCATAGGGGGGGACAATGAGCAGTTCTTC. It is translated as CASSPIGGDNEQFF.

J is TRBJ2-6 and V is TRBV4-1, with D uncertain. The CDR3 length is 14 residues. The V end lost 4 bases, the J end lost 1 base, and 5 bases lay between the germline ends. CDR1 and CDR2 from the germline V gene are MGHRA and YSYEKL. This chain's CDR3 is CASSPPSGANVLTF. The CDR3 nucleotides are TGCGCCAGCAGCCCCCCTTCTGGGGCCAACGTCCTGACTTTC.

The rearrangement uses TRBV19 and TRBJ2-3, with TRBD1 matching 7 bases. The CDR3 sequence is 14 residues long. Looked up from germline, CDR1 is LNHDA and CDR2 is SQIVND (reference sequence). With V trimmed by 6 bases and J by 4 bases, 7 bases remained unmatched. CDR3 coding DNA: TGTGCCAGTAGATTCCGACAGGGCCCAGATACGCAGTATTTT. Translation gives CASRFRQGPDTQYF.

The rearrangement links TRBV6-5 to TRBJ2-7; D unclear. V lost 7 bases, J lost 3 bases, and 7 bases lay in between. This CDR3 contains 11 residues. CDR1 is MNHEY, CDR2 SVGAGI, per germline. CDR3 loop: CASTNGYEQYF. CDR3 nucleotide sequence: TGTGCCAGCACCAACGGCTACGAGCAGTACTTC.

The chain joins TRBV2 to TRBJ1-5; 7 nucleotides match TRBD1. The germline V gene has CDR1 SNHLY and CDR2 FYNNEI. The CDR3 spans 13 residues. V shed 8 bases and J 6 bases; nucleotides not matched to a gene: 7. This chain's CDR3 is CASAGTVSQPQHF. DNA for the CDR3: TGTGCCAGCGCCGGGACAGTGTCTCAGCCCCAGCATTTT.

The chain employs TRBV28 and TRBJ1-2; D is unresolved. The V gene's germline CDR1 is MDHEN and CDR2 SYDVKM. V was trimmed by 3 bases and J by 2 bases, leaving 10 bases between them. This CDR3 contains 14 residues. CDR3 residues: CASSFPGGNYGYTF. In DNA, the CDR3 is TGTGCCAGCAGTTTCCCCGGCGGAAACTATGGCTACACCTTC.

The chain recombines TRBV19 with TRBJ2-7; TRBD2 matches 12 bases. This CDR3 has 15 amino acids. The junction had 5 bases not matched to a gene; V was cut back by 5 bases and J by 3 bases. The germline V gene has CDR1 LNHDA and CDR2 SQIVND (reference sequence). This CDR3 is CASSPSTSGSYEQYF. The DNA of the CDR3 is TGTGCCAGTAGTCCCTCGACTAGCGGGAGCTACGAGCAGTACTTC. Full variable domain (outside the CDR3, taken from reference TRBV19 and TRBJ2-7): DGGITQSPKYLFRKEGQNVTLSCEQNLNHDAMYWYRQDPGQGLRLIYYSQIVNDFQKGDIAEGYSVSREKKESFPLTVTSAQKNPTAFYLCASSPSTSGSYEQYFGPGTRLTVT.

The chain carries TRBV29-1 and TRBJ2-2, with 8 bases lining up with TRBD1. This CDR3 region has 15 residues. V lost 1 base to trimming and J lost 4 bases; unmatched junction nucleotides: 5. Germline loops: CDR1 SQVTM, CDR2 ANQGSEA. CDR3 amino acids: CSVEGGTGVTGELFF. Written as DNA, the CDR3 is TGCAGCGTTGAAGGCGGGACAGGTGTCACCGGGGAGCTGTTTTTT.

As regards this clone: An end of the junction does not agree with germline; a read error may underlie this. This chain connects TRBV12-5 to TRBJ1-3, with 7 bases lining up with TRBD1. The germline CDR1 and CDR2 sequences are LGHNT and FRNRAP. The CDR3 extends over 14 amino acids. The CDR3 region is CASGTGDSENTIYF. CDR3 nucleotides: TGTGCTAGTGGAACAGGGGACTCTGAAAACACCATATATTTT.

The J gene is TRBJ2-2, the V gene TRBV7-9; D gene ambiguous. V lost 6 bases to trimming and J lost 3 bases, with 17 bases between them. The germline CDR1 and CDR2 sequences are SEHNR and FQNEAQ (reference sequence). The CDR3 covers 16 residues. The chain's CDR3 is CASRKPLWQDTGELFF. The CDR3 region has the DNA TGTGCCAGCAGAAAACCCCTATGGCAGGACACCGGGGAGCTGTTTTTT.

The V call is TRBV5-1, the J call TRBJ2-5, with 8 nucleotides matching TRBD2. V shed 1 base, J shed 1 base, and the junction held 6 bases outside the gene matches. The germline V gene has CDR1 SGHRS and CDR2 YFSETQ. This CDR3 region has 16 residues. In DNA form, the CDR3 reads TGCGCCAGCAGCTTGCTTGGTAGCGGGGTCCAAGAGACCCAGTACTTC. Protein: CASSLLGSGVQETQYF.

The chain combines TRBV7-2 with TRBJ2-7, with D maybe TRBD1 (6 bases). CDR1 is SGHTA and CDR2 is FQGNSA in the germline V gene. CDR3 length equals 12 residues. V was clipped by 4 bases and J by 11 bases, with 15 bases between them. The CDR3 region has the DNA TGTGCCAGCAGCTCCCCTTACAGGGAAAAGTACTTC. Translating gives CASSSPYREKYF.

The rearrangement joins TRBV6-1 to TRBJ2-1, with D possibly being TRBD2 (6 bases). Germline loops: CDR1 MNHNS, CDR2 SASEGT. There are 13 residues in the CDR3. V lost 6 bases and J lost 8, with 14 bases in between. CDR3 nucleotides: TGTGCCAGCAGGCCCGCGGGCGGGGATGAGCAGTTCTTC. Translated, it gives CASRPAGGDEQFF.

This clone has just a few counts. CDR3 in amino acids: CASRYSGSLVDTQYF. CDR3 bases: TGTGCCAGCAGATACAGCGGATCCCTTGTGGATACGCAGTATTTT. J is TRBJ2-3 and V is TRBV6-6; D might be TRBD2 (5 bases). This CDR3 is built from 15 residues. Germline V gene sequence: CDR1 MNHNY, CDR2 SVGAGI (reference sequence). Trimming cost V 6 bases and J 6 bases, with 19 bases left between them.

The CDR3 spells CASSQGPGANVLTF. The CDR3 DNA reads as TGCGCCAGCAGCCAGGGGCCTGGGGCCAACGTCCTGACTTTC. The chain has TRBV4-3 and TRBJ2-6, with D possibly being TRBD1 (5 bases). Germline V gives CDR1 LGHNA, CDR2 YSLEER. This CDR3 has 14 residues. Trimming shortened V by 3 bases and J by 2 bases, and 5 bases separated the two germline ends.

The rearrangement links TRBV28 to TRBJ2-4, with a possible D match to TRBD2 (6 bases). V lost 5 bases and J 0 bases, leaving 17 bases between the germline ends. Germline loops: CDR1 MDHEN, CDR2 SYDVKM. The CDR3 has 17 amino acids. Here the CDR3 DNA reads TGTGCCAGCAGTCCCCCAGGAGGCGGGGTAGCCAAAAACATTCAGTACTTC. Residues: CASSPPGGGVAKNIQYF.

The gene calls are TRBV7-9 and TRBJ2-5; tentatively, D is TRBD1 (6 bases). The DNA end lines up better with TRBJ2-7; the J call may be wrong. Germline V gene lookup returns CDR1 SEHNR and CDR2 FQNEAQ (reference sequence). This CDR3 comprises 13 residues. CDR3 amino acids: CASSSGRGYEQYF. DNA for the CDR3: TGTGCCAGCAGCTCTGGCAGGGGCTACGAGCAGTACTTC.

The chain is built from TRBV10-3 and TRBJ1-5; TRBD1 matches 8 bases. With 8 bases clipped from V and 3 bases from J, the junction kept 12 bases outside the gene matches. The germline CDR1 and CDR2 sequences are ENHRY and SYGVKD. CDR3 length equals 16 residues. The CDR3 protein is CAIDDQYRGDNQPQHF. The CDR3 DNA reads TGTGCCATCGACGACCAATACAGGGGGGACAATCAGCCCCAGCATTTT.

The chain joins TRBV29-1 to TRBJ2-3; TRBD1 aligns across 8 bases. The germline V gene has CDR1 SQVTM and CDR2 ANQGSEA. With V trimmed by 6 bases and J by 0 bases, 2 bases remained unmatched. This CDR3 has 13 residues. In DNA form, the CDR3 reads TGCAGCGTAGGGACAGGCAGCACAGATACGCAGTATTTT. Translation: CSVGTGSTDTQYF.

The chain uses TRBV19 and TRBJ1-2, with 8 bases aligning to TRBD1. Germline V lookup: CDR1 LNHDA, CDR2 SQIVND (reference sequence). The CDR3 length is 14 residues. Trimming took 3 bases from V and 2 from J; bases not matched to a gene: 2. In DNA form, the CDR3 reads TGTGCCAGTAGTATTGGACAGGGCAACTATGGCTACACCTTC. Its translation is CASSIGQGNYGYTF.

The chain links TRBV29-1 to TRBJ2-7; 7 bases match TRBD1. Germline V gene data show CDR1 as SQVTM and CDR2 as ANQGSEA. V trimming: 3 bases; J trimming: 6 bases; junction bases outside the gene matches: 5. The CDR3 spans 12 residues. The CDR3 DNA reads TGCAGCGTTGAGGACAGGAAGAGCGAGCAGTACTTC. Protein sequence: CSVEDRKSEQYF.